The TCR beta chain under discussion was sequenced for a study of blood T cell repertoires in COVID-19. Background on the study: Collection of acute and convalescent COVID-19 samples took place in the United States, Italy and Spain. In each case, the material was cDNA or gDNA derived from T cells, B-cell-depleted T cells, or PBMCs.

Enrolled during active infection, Seattle patients were then followed longitudinally. CDR1 and CDR2 from the germline V gene are MNHEY and SVGEGT. The CDR3 has 15 amino acids. J gave up 6 bases and V 5 bases, and 8 bases lay outside the gene matches. Per the original data handling: Reference gene primer amplification yielded estimated nucleated cell counts. The protocol was immunoSEQ multiplex PCR, while the TCRdb copy is restricted to in-frame clones and leaves out a portion. The DNA was the basis for D and trimming; V, J and clone size are from that table. The sample has about 180,000 clones, about 84% seen once.

The V gene is TRBV6-2 or TRBV6-3, the J gene TRBJ1-5; 9 bases are a match to TRBD1. The clonotype was recovered from a person between 65 and 79 years old with COVID-19, enrolled during active disease. What was sequenced was peripheral blood. The CDR3 region is CASSLGTGRIQPQHF. The CDR3 DNA reads as TGTGCCAGCAGTCTAGGGACAGGGCGTATTCAGCCCCAGCATTTT.